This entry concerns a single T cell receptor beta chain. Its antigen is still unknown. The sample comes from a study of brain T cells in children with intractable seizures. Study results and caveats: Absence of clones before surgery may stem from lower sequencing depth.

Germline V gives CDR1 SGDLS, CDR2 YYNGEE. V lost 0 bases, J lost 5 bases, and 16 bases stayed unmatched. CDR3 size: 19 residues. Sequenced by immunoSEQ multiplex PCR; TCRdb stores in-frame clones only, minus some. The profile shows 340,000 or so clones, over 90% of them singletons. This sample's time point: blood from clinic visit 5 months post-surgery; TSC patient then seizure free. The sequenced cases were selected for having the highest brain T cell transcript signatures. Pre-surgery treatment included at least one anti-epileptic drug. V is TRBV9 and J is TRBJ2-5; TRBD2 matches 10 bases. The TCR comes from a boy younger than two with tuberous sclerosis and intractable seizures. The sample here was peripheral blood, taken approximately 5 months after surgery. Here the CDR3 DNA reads TGTGCCAGCAGCGTAGGGTGGAGCGGGGGGGCGCGTTCTATGGAGACCCAGTACTTC. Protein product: CASSVGWSGGARSMETQYF.